This T cell receptor (beta chain) was found in a study of Ad26.COV2.S vaccination and SARS-CoV-2 variants. Overall study context: Ad26.COV2.S, an intramuscular injection, was given once or twice 56 days apart.

TCRdb keeps only in-frame clones here, not all; method: immunoSEQ multiplex PCR. The sample records about 400,000 clones, 80% to 90% being singletons. Described treatment: some 20 received Ad26.COV2.S at low or high dose, single or two shots; about 5 received placebo; per-sample allocation not given. The study sampled participants on day 63 after the first vaccine or placebo injection. At a Boston site, the person donating was an adult of 18-55 years. This clone was seen once. The germline V and J ends were trimmed by 7 bases and 7 bases, with 17 bases remaining between them. The CDR3 has 14 residues. Germline V gene sequence: CDR1 SNHLY, CDR2 FYNNEI.

This clonotype was obtained from a person between 18 and 65 years old who received the Ad26.COV2.S COVID-19 vaccine or a placebo. The rearrangement joins TRBV2 to TRBJ1-5; D is perhaps TRBD1 (6 bases). Sequencing used peripheral blood, obtained in a trial of Ad26.COV2.S vaccine versus placebo. CDR3 loop: CASTKEGVEQPQHF. The CDR3 DNA sequence: TGTGCCAGCACCAAGGAGGGGGTAGAACAGCCCCAGCATTTT.